Sequencing of this T cell receptor beta chain was carried out in a study of glioma-infiltrating T cells after dendritic cell vaccination (dated by TCRdb to the mid-2010s). Background for the entire study: Of the roughly 15 glioblastoma patients in the cohort, all drawn from Phase I and II dendritic cell vaccination trials, 9 were newly diagnosed and 6 had recurrent disease. Between 2003 and 2012, patients were given autologous tumor lysate-pulsed dendritic cell vaccination. The vaccine consisted of monocyte-derived dendritic cells cultured less than nine days with IL-4 and GM-CSF, then pulsed overnight with autologous tumor lysate. Patients received three intradermal dendritic cell vaccine injections at biweekly intervals in the arm below the axilla. Deep sequencing of TCR beta CDR3 regions was used to quantify tumor-infiltrating lymphocyte content and compare tumor and blood repertoires in dendritic cell-vaccinated glioblastoma patients. Survival after dendritic cell vaccination was correlated with TCR sequencing metrics, such as TIL content and the overlap between tumor and blood repertoires.

The time point label, as the study defines it: after dendritic cell vaccination, including at tumor progression/relapse. Patients were selected for having adequate residual fresh-frozen tumor tissue and more than two years of available survival data. None of the glioblastoma patients carried an isocitrate dehydrogenase mutation, although molecular status otherwise varied. PBMC were collected before vaccination, two weeks after the third vaccination, and at tumor progression if tumor progression occurred. The Qiagen DNeasy Blood extraction Kit was used for extraction of genomic DNA. Overall study outcomes, separate from this receptor: The three-group TCR overlap response model was described as speculative and requiring prospective validation. Longer time to progression and overall survival after dendritic cell vaccination were predicted by higher estimated pretreatment TIL content. The cohort was small and heterogeneous, only a few patients had full blood and tumor sets, and even fewer had initial-recurrent tumor pairs. No direct relationship between TCR clonality and survival was found, suggesting a diverse polyclonal response may matter.

On this clone itself: Its antigen target is currently unknown. No quality values exist for individual bases; no much larger clone is one base distant.

The CDR3 starts with the cysteine, ends with the phenylalanine, and has 15 residues. Just CDR3 DNA is preserved here, 45 bases in frame from base 1. For CDR1 and CDR2, the germline V gene lists MNHEY and SVGAGI. Trimming costs V 2 bases and J 0 bases, and their ends lie 10 bases apart. Using the immunoSEQ assay, TCRB CDR3 regions were amplified from roughly 1.8 micrograms of genomic DNA, or from all available DNA when less than that was on hand. The multiplex PCR employed 60 forward primers targeting TCR V beta segments and 13 reverse primers targeting J beta segments. To estimate reads per starting template, synthetic control templates were spiked into each sample at limiting dilution. Reads of 87 bp were generated by sequencing on the Illumina HiSeq System. As for the original processing: To remove PCR and sequencing errors, closely related sequences were merged with a nearest neighbor algorithm. TCR overlap was measured as the percentage of unique tumor TCR beta sequences also present in the same patient's peripheral blood. Here the immuneACCESS table is served through TCRdb, limited to in-frame sequences with V and J called. Missing clones are a known gap in these copies; in checked studies unresolved V genes cover under half, and the rest lacks a known reason. V, J and clone size are taken as reported in that table, and D and trimming were inferred from the DNA itself. This sample has tens of thousands of clones in its table, and roughly four fifths of those were observed once. Of the sample, roughly 2% is held by the ten largest clones.

The sample in question was blood, obtained after dendritic cell vaccination. The rearrangement joined TRBV6-5 to TRBJ1-1; TRBD1 could be the D gene, as 5 bases match. The receptor was isolated from a human donor with glioblastoma. The bases are TGTGCCAGCAGTTACGATGGGGGGATGAACACTGAAGCTTTCTTT. Translated, this gives CASSYDGGMNTEAFF.